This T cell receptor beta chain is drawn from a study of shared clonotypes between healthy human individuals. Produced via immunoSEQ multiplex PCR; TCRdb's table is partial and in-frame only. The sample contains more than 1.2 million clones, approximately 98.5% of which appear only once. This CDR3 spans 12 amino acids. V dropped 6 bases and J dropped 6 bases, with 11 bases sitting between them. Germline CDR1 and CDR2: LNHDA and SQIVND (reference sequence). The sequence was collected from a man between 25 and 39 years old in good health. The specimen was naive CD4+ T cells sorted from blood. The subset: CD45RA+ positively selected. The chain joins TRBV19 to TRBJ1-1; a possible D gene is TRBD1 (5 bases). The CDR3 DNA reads TGTGCCAGTAGCCTACGGGGCGCTGAAGCTTTCTTT. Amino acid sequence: CASSLRGAEAFF. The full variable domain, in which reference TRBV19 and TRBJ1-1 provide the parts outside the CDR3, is DGGITQSPKYLFRKEGQNVTLSCEQNLNHDAMYWYRQDPGQGLRLIYYSQIVNDFQKGDIAEGYSVSREKKESFPLTVTSAQKNPTAFYLCASSLRGAEAFFGQGTRLTVV.